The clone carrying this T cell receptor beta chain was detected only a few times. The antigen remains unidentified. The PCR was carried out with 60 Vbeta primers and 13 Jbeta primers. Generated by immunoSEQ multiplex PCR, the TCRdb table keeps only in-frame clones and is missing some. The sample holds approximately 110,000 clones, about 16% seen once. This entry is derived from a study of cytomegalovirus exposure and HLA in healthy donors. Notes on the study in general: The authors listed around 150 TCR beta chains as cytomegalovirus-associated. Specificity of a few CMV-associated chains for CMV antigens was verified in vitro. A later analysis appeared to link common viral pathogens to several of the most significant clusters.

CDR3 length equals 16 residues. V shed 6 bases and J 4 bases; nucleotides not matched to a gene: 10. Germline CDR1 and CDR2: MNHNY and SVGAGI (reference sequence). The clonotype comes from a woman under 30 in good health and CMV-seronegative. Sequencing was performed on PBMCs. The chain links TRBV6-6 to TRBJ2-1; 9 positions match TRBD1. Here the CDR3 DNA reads TGTGCCAGCAGCCCCCACACAGGGGGCGGGTACAATGAGCAGTTCTTC. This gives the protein CASSPHTGGGYNEQFF.